What follows are 13 T cell receptor beta chains derived from one specimen sequenced in a study of cytomegalovirus exposure and HLA in healthy donors. Both 60 Vbeta primers and 13 Jbeta primers went into the PCR. Some clones are missing from TCRdb's copy, which holds only in-frame ones; the method was immunoSEQ multiplex PCR. There are 200,000 or so clones in the sample; 83% occur only once, and roughly 1.3% lies in the top ten. The specimen sequenced was PBMCs. Receptors originate from a girl aged 10 to 17 in good health and CMV-seronegative.

Of note for this clone: At one of its ends the junction is not consistent with the germline gene, which may arise from a read error. The chain links TRBV7-9 to TRBJ2-5, with 14 nucleotides matching TRBD2. The CDR3 has 17 amino acids. Per germline, CDR1 SEHNR and CDR2 FQNEAQ (reference sequence). In nucleotides, the CDR3 is TGTTCCAGCAGCATGGGGACTAGCGGGAGTATGTATGAGACCCAGTACTTC. The encoded protein is CSSSMGTSGSMYETQYF.

Regarding this clone: Since the CDR3 does not end with the conserved phenylalanine or tryptophan, this likely comes from a read error. The rearrangement joins TRBV30 to TRBJ1-5; weak D call: TRBD1 (6 bases). The CDR3 has 13 amino acids. Trimming took off 0 bases at V and 4 bases at J, with 7 bases between the two ends. CDR1 is GTSNPN, CDR2 SVGIG, per germline (reference sequence). This CDR3 is CAWSVTGNQPQHL. CDR3 DNA sequence: TGTGCCTGGAGTGTAACAGGGAATCAGCCCCAGCATCTT.

The chain has TRBV7-3 and TRBJ2-2; 9 nucleotides agree with TRBD1. CDR3 length equals 17 residues. Germline CDR1 SGHTA, CDR2 FQGTGA. Trimming cost V 5 bases and J 5 bases; bases outside gene matches: 12. The CDR3 region has the DNA TGTGCCAGCAGCCTGATCCGCGGGACAGGGTCGACCGGGGAGCTGTTTTTT. Protein product: CASSLIRGTGSTGELFF. Supplemented by reference TRBV7-3 and TRBJ2-2, the full variable domain reads GAGVSQTPSNKVTEKGKYVELRCDPISGHTALYWYRQSLGQGPEFLIYFQGTGAADDSGLPNDRFFAVRPEGSVSTLKIQRTERGDSAVYLCASSLIRGTGSTGELFFGEGSRLTVL.

V usage is TRBV2 and J usage is TRBJ1-5, with D uncertain. Trimming took 6 bases from V and 4 from J, leaving 10 bases between them. Germline CDR1 is SNHLY and CDR2 is FYNNEI. This CDR3 comprises 13 residues. The CDR3: CASSGDDNQPQHF. The DNA for the CDR3 is TGTGCCAGCAGCGGGGATGATAATCAGCCCCAGCATTTT.

This chain uses TRBV7-9 with TRBJ2-1, with a tentative D call TRBD1 (7 bases). Germline assignment: CDR1 SEHNR and CDR2 FQNEAQ (reference sequence). This CDR3 has 15 amino acids. V dropped 1 base and J dropped 3 bases, with 10 bases sitting between them. The CDR3 DNA reads TGTGCCAGCAGCTTAGTTCAGGGGGGCTACAATGAGCAGTTCTTC. Amino acids: CASSLVQGGYNEQFF.

This chain links TRBV9 with TRBJ1-1, with unresolved D. The germline V gene encodes CDR1 SGDLS and CDR2 YYNGEE. V gave up 3 bases and J gave up 0 bases, with 12 bases separating them. The CDR3 runs 15 residues. CDR3 sequence reads: CASSALTILNTEAFF. In nucleotides, the CDR3 is TGTGCCAGCAGCGCTTTAACAATTCTGAACACTGAAGCTTTCTTT.

The V and J genes are TRBV2 and TRBJ2-7; 7 positions match TRBD1. There are 15 residues in the CDR3. V shed 3 bases and J 0 bases; nucleotides not matched to a gene: 5. Germline CDR1 is SNHLY and CDR2 is FYNNEI. CDR3 bases: TGTGCCAGCAGTGACCGACAGGGCGACTCCTACGAGCAGTACTTC. Translated: CASSDRQGDSYEQYF. The full variable domain, in which reference TRBV2 and TRBJ2-7 provide the parts outside the CDR3, is EPEVTQTPSHQVTQMGQEVILRCVPISNHLYFYWYRQILGQKVEFLVSFYNNEISEKSEIFDDQFSVERPDGSNFTLKIRSTKLEDSAMYFCASSDRQGDSYEQYFGPGTRLTVT.

V usage is TRBV28 and J usage is TRBJ2-3, with D possibly TRBD1 on 7 matching bases. Germline CDR1 is MDHEN and CDR2 is SYDVKM. This CDR3 is built from 16 residues. V dropped 6 bases and J dropped 3 bases, with 19 bases sitting between them. The CDR3 coding sequence is TGTGCCAGCAGGCAGATTAGGGGGCTAGCGACAGATACGCAGTATTTT. Residues: CASRQIRGLATDTQYF.

V gene TRBV18 combines with J gene TRBJ2-6, with D perhaps matching TRBD2 (7 bases). CDR1 is KGHSH and CDR2 is LQKENI in the germline V gene. V lost 2 bases to trimming and J lost 3 bases, with 17 bases between them. The CDR3 is 18 residues long. CDR3 sequence (DNA): TGTGCCAGCTCACCAATGGCCGGGGGGCGCGATGGGGCCAACGTCCTGACTTTC. It codes for CASSPMAGGRDGANVLTF.

V gene TRBV30 combines with J gene TRBJ2-7, with 8 positions matching TRBD2. Germline V CDR1 and CDR2: GTSNPN, SVGIG (reference sequence). V shed 3 bases, J shed 7 bases, and the junction held 14 bases outside the gene matches. CDR3 length: 15 residues. CDR3 in amino acids: CAWSPKSGGQREQYF. The DNA of the CDR3 is TGTGCCTGGAGCCCTAAATCGGGGGGGCAACGGGAGCAGTACTTC.

The rearrangement uses TRBV5-4 and TRBJ2-1; 10 bases line up with TRBD2. J was trimmed by 12 bases and V by 2 bases; bases with no gene match: 2. Germline CDR1 and CDR2: SGHNT and YYREEE (reference sequence). The CDR3 is 12 residues long. The CDR3 reads CASSFVAGGQFF. The CDR3, as DNA: TGTGCCAGCAGCTTCGTAGCGGGAGGGCAGTTCTTC.

The chain carries TRBV9 and TRBJ2-5; D is possibly TRBD2 (7 bases). CDR3 length: 16 residues. Germline CDR1 and CDR2: SGDLS and YYNGEE. Trimming cost V 3 bases and J 0 bases, with 15 bases left between them. The CDR3 loop reads CASSGGAGTNQETQYF. CDR3 DNA sequence: TGTGCCAGCAGCGGGGGAGCGGGGACAAACCAAGAGACCCAGTACTTC.

The chain carries TRBV7-9 and TRBJ2-7; 10 bases fit TRBD1. The germline CDR1 and CDR2 sequences are SEHNR and FQNEAQ (reference sequence). The CDR3 has 15 residues. V dropped 3 bases and J dropped 2; count of bases not matched to a gene: 4. The CDR3 here is CASSFLDRGAYEQYF. CDR3 nucleotide sequence: TGTGCCAGCAGCTTCCTGGACAGGGGGGCCTACGAGCAGTACTTC.